Presented here are 5 T cell receptor beta chains from one specimen sequenced in a study of T cell repertoires in cytomegalovirus infection. MiXCR was run by TCRdb on the reads, yielding one entry per CDR3 protein. The sample comprises 200,000 to 300,000 distinct CDR3 sequences, roughly 13% of which are singletons, and roughly 8.9% rests with the top ten. Sample: PBMCs. These receptors all stem from a human donor in good health (CMV status not recorded). Some clones in this sample may be carry-over from other donors' samples.

There are many counts of this clonotype. V usage is TRBV12-3 or TRBV12-4 and J usage is TRBJ2-6, with 9 bases that match TRBD1. V lost 4 bases, J lost 2 bases, and 3 bases stayed unmatched. This CDR3 has 16 residues. CDR3 in amino acids: CASSYTGGPGANVLTF. The CDR3 DNA reads as TGTGCCAGCAGTTACACAGGGGGCCCTGGGGCCAACGTCCTGACTTTC.

This clonotype was observed at least ten times. The chain has TRBV7-9 and TRBJ2-5; no firm D call. V gave up 3 bases and J gave up 5 bases, with 13 bases separating them. This CDR3 region has 14 residues. Looked up from germline, CDR1 is SEHNR and CDR2 is FQNEAQ (reference sequence). Written as DNA, the CDR3 is TGTGCCAGCAGCTTTGGGCCTTCCACCGAGACCCAGTACTTC. This gives the protein CASSFGPSTETQYF.

The chain uses TRBV5-1 and TRBJ1-1, with TRBD1 matching 10 bases. CDR3 length equals 14 residues. V was pared by 5 bases and J by 6 bases, with 7 bases of the junction left unmatched. Germline V gene sequence: CDR1 SGHRS, CDR2 YFSETQ. DNA of the CDR3: TGCGCCAGCAGTGGACAGGGGGAAGGGTCTGAAGCTTTCTTT. This encodes CASSGQGEGSEAFF.

With respect to this clonotype: With a much larger clone just one base away, this may be a read error. The rearrangement uses TRBV2 and TRBJ2-3, with TRBD2 identical over 13 bases. CDR3 size: 20 residues. CDR1 and CDR2 (germline): SNHLY, FYNNEI. As DNA, the CDR3 is TGTGCCAGCAGTGAAGCGGGGAACCTGGGAGGACTAGCGGGAGAAGATATGCAGTATTTT. Its translation is CASSEAGNLGGLAGEDMQYF. Full variable domain (remainder filled in from reference TRBV2 and TRBJ2-3): EPEVTQTPSHQVTQMGQEVILRCVPISNHLYFYWYRQILGQKVEFLVSFYNNEISEKSEIFDDQFSVERPDGSNFTLKIRSTKLEDSAMYFCASSEAGNLGGLAGEDMQYFGPGTRLTVL.

In this sample, this clonotype turned up once. The chain is built from TRBV2 and TRBJ2-6; TRBD2 aligns across 7 bases. The V gene end was trimmed by 5 bases and the J gene end by 0 bases; junction bases not matched to a gene: 4. CDR1 and CDR2 from the germline V gene are SNHLY and FYNNEI. This CDR3 spans 16 amino acids. The CDR3: CASSWGGISGANVLTF. CDR3 sequence (DNA): TGTGCCAGCAGTTGGGGGGGGATCTCTGGGGCCAACGTCCTGACTTTC.